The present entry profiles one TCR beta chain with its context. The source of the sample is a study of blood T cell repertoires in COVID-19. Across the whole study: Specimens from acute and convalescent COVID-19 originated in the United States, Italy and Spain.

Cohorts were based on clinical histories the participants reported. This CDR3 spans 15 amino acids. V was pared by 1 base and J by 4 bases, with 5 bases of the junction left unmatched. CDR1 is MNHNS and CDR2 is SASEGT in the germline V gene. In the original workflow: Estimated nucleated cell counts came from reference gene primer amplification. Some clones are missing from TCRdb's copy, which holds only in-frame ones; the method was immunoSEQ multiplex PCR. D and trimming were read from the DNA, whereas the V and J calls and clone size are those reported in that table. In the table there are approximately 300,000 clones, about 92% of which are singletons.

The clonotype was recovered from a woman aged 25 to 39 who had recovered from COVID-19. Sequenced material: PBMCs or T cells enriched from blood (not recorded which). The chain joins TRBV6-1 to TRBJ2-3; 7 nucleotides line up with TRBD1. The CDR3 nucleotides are TGTGCCAGCAGTGAAGGGACAGGATATTCAGATACGCAGTATTTT. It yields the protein CASSEGTGYSDTQYF.